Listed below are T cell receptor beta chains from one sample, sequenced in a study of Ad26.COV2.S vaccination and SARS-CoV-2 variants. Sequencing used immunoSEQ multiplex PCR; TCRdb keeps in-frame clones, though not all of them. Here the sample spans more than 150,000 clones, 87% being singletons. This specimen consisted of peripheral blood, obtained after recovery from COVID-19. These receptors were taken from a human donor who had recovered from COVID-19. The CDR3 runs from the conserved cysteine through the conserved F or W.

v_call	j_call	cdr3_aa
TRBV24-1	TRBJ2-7	CATSDGGPYEQYF
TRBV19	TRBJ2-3	CASSALMGGPDTQYF
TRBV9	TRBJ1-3	CASSTLGGIGNTIYF
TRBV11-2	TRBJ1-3	CASSSRQDYSGNTIYF
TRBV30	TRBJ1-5	CAWSLQGNQPQHF
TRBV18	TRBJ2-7	CASSQQGAPAYEQYF
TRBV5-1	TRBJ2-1	CASSLRFGFSGEDNEQFF
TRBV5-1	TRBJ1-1	CASRRSGGTEAFF
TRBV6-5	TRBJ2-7	CASTNAGTDAYEQYF
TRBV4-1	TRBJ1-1	CASSPWGEAAFF
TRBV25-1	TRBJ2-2	CASLGWTGPELFF
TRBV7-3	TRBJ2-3	CASSPMGASGSDTQYF
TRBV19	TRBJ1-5	CASSIENLSNQPQHF
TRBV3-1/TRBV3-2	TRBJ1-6	CASSQRGAGYNSPLHF
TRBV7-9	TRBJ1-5	CASSSSSGTGFNQPQHF